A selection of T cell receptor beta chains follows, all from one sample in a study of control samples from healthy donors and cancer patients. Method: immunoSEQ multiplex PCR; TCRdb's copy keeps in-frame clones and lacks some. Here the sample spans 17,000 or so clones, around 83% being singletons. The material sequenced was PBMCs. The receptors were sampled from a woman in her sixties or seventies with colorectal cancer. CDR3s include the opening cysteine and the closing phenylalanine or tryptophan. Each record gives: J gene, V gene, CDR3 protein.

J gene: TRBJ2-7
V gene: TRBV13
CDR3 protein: CASSGGDRGYEQYF

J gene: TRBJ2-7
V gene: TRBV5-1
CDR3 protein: CASSKERGFPYEQYF

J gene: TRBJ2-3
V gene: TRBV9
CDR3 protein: CASSVEGADTQYF

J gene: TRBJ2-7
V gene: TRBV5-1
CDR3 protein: CASSLDPAGASYEQYF

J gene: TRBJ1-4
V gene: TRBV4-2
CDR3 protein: CASSQDLGQGAGEKLFF

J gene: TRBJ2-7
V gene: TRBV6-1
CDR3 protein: CASSETGSLYEQYF

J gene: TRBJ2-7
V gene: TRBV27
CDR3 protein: CASSSPGLAGGPPSYEQYF

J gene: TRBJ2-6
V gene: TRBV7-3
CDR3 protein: CASSLSSPGANVLTF

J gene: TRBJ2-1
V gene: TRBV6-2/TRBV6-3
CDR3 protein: CASSYLGGNEQFF

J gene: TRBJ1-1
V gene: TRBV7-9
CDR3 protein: CASRTGLMTEAFF

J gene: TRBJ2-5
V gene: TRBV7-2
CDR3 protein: CASSLAFASGETQYF

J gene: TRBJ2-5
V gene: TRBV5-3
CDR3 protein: CARSRRTQYF

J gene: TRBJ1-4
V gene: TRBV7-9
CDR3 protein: CASSPGVNEKLFF

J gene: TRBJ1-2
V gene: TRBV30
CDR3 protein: CAWNRGGIINTF

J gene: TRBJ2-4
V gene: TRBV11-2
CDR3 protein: CASSPGARFDLAKNIQYF

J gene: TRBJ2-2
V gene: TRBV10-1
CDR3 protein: CASSEGGAGELFF

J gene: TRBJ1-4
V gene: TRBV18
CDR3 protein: CASSPQGAEKLFF

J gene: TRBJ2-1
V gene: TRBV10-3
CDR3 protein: CAISESNPTSGNEQFF

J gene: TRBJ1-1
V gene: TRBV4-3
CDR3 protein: CASSQDRREAFF

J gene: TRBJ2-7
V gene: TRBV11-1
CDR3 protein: CASSLAGSYEQYF

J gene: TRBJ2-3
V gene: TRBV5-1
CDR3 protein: CASSTGTSPFETQYF

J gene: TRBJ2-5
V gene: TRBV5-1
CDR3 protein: CASRSGGGAQETQYF

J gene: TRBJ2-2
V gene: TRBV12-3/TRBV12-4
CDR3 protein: CASSPITGELFF

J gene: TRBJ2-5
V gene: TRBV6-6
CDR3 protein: CASSGLAGGETQYF

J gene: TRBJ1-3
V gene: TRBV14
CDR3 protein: CASSPFTGGNTIYF

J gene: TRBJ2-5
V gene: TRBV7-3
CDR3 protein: CASSPGTGGQTQYF

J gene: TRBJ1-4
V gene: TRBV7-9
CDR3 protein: CASSILTTTNEKLFF

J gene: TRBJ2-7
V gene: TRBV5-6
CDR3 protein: CASSHPTSGSYEQYF

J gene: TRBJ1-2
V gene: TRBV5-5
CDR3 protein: CASSLALVARSGGYTF

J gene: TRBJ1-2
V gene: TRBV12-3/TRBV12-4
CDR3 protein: CASRPGVGGYTF

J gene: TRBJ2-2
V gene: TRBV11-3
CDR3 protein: CASSLGGVSTGELFF

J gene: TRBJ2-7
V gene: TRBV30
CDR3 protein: CAWSSGLRYEQYF

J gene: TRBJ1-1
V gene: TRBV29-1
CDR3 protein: CSVNSGTPNAEAFF

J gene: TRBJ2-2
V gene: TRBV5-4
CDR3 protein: CASSSRDRANTGELFF

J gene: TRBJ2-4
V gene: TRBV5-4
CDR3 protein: CASSLGGIAKNIQYF

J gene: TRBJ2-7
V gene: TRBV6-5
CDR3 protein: CASTPGGLYEQYF

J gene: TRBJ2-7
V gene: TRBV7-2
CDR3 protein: CASSLVVGLNYEQYF

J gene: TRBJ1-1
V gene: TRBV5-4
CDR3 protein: CASGREAGNTEAFF

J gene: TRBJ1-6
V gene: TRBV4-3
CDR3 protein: CASSQDGGRNSPLHF

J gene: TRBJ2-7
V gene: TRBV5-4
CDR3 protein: CASSARLDRVF

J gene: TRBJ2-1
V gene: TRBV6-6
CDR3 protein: CASSYLDNNEQFF

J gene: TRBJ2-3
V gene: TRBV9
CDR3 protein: CASSVGLSTDTQYF

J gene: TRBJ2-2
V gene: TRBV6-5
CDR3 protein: CASSYNTGELFF

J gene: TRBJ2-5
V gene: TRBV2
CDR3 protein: CATDRGQLETQYF

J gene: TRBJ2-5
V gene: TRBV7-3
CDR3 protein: CASSLTPGRPETQYF